The 15 T cell receptor beta chains reported below all come from one sample, sequenced in a study of T cells after yellow fever vaccination. From the 5' RACE reads, TCRdb called clonotypes with MiXCR, one entry per CDR3 protein. Here the sample spans around 610,000 distinct CDR3 sequences, about 13% being singletons. The specimen comprised PBMCs, sampled on the day of the yellow fever booster vaccination. All receptors derive from a man aged 25-45 years who received the YFV17D yellow fever vaccine.

This clonotype was seen more than once but under ten times. The chain uses TRBV3-1 and TRBJ2-1; a possible D gene is TRBD1 (5 bases). The germline V gene encodes CDR1 LGHDT and CDR2 YNNKEL (reference sequence). The CDR3 runs 13 residues. V lost 3 bases and J 7 bases, leaving 10 bases between the germline ends. CDR3 DNA: TGTGCCAGCAGCCATGACAGAAGGAATGAGCAGTTCTTC. Residues: CASSHDRRNEQFF.

The J gene is TRBJ2-7, the V gene TRBV5-1; D might be TRBD1 (5 bases). V lost 5 bases and J 0 bases, leaving 12 bases between the germline ends. The CDR3 is 14 amino acids. Germline V gene lookup returns CDR1 SGHRS and CDR2 YFSETQ. CDR3 bases: TGCGCCAGCAGTCAGACAGATACCTCCTACGAGCAGTACTTC. Translated, it gives CASSQTDTSYEQYF.

The J gene is TRBJ1-5, the V gene TRBV5-1, with D uncertain. There are 15 residues in the CDR3. The germline CDR1 and CDR2 sequences are SGHRS and YFSETQ. Trimming stripped 4 bases from V and 0 bases from J, with 11 bases between. In DNA, the CDR3 is TGCGCCAGCAGCGAAGGGATGAGTAGCAATCAGCCCCAGCATTTT. Protein sequence: CASSEGMSSNQPQHF.

This clonotype was recorded at least ten times. This chain joins TRBV7-2 and TRBJ2-7; no clear D gene. The germline gives CDR1 SGHTA, CDR2 FQGNSA. The CDR3 runs to 12 residues. The V end lost 5 bases, the J end lost 6 bases, and 11 bases lay between the germline ends. This CDR3 reads CASSPPGSEQYF. The CDR3 bases are TGTGCCAGCAGCCCCCCGGGCTCCGAGCAGTACTTC.

This clonotype was found many times. The chain combines TRBV5-1 with TRBJ2-5; D possibly corresponds to TRBD1 (5 bases). V was trimmed by 3 bases and J by 8 bases, leaving 8 bases between them. This CDR3 is 11 amino acids long. Germline V gives CDR1 SGHRS, CDR2 YFSETQ. The CDR3 nucleotides are TGCGCCAGCAGCTCCGACAGAACCCAGTACTTC. This codes for CASSSDRTQYF. Using reference TRBV5-1 and TRBJ2-5 for the parts outside the CDR3, the full variable domain is KAGVTQTPRYLIKTRGQQVTLSCSPISGHRSVSWYQQTPGQGLQFLFEYFSETQRNKGNFPGRFSGRQFSNSRSEMNVSTLELGDSALYLCASSSDRTQYFGPGTRLLVL.

This clonotype was seen a handful of times. This chain uses TRBV29-1 with TRBJ2-1, with TRBD2 matching 13 bases. The J segment lost 7 bases and the V segment lost 0 bases, leaving 3 bases of the junction unmatched. The CDR3 is 15 residues long. The germline V gene has CDR1 SQVTM and CDR2 ANQGSEA. The DNA of the CDR3 is TGCAGCGTTGAAGAGGGACTAGCGGGGACAAATGAGCAGTTCTTC. The encoded protein is CSVEEGLAGTNEQFF.

The chain employs TRBV20-1 and TRBJ2-1; D remains unclear. The CDR3 sequence is 10 residues long. Germline V lookup: CDR1 DFQATT, CDR2 SNEGSKA (reference sequence). Trimming cost V 0 bases and J 11 bases, with 5 bases left between them. CDR3 sequence: CSARDIKQFF. The CDR3 DNA reads TGCAGTGCTAGAGACATTAAGCAGTTCTTC.

V usage is TRBV6-5 and J usage is TRBJ2-3, with 10 bases aligning to TRBD2. CDR1 is MNHEY, CDR2 SVGAGI, per germline. Trimming at V came to 2 bases and at J to 3 bases, leaving 8 bases not matched to a gene. This CDR3 spans 17 amino acids. The CDR3 protein is CASSYSLAGVVTDTQYF. CDR3 sequence (DNA): TGTGCCAGCAGTTACAGCCTAGCGGGAGTGGTAACAGATACGCAGTATTTT.

This chain connects TRBV4-2 to TRBJ2-2, with unresolved D. Per the germline V gene, CDR1 is LGHNA and CDR2 is YNFKEQ. V lost 0 bases, J lost 2 bases, and 13 bases lay in between. The CDR3 spans 17 residues. The CDR3 sequence: CASSQDMGGFNTGELFF. The CDR3, as DNA: TGTGCCAGCAGCCAAGATATGGGTGGGTTTAACACCGGGGAGCTGTTTTTT.

The V and J genes are TRBV9 and TRBJ2-2, with 9 bases aligning to TRBD2. CDR1 and CDR2 (germline): SGDLS, YYNGEE. V was clipped by 1 base and J by 6 bases; unmatched bases: 4. The CDR3 length is 15 residues. Here the CDR3 reads CASSVLVAGAGELFF. The CDR3 coding sequence is TGTGCCAGCAGCGTATTGGTAGCGGGAGCCGGGGAGCTGTTTTTT.

At least ten counts were recorded for this clonotype. The chain combines TRBV5-1 with TRBJ2-1; D gene uncertain. From germline, CDR1 is SGHRS and CDR2 YFSETQ. This CDR3 has 14 residues. Trimming took 4 bases from V and 0 from J, leaving 8 bases between them. As DNA, the CDR3 is TGCGCCAGCAGCCCAGGAAGCTCCTACAATGAGCAGTTCTTC. It codes for CASSPGSSYNEQFF.

The chain employs TRBV10-3 and TRBJ2-4; D is perhaps TRBD2 (8 bases). This CDR3 contains 17 residues. From germline, CDR1 is ENHRY and CDR2 SYGVKD. V lost 4 bases and J lost 0, with 16 bases in between. CDR3 nucleotides: TGTGCCATCAGTGCCCGGGAGGGGGCCCTAGCCAAAAACATTCAGTACTTC. Its protein product is CAISAREGALAKNIQYF.

This clonotype has only a few counts. The V call is TRBV5-4, the J call TRBJ2-1; D may be TRBD2 (6 bases). Trimming took off 9 bases at V and 8 bases at J, with 21 bases between the two ends. The CDR3 totals 14 residues. Germline assignment: CDR1 SGHNT and CDR2 YYREEE (reference sequence). This CDR3 is CAIAGWRDTDEQFF. DNA for the CDR3: TGTGCCATAGCTGGGTGGCGGGATACGGATGAGCAGTTCTTC.

This chain joins TRBV20-1 and TRBJ2-1, with TRBD2 matching 10 bases. There are 15 residues in the CDR3. Germline CDR1 DFQATT, CDR2 SNEGSKA (reference sequence). With V trimmed by 7 bases and J by 1 base, 7 bases remained unmatched. The CDR3 DNA sequence: TGCAGTGGTCAACCGGGACTAGCGTCCTACAATGAGCAGTTCTTC. Protein product: CSGQPGLASYNEQFF.

Here the CDR3 reads CASKVQGNYEQYF. In DNA form, the CDR3 reads TGTGCCAGCAAAGTACAGGGTAACTACGAGCAGTACTTC. The V and J genes are TRBV5-5 and TRBJ2-7; D might be TRBD1 (6 bases). This CDR3 contains 13 residues. The V gene lost 6 bases and the J gene lost 3 bases, with 13 bases spanning the gap. CDR1 SGHKS and CDR2 YYEKEE come from the germline V gene (reference sequence).